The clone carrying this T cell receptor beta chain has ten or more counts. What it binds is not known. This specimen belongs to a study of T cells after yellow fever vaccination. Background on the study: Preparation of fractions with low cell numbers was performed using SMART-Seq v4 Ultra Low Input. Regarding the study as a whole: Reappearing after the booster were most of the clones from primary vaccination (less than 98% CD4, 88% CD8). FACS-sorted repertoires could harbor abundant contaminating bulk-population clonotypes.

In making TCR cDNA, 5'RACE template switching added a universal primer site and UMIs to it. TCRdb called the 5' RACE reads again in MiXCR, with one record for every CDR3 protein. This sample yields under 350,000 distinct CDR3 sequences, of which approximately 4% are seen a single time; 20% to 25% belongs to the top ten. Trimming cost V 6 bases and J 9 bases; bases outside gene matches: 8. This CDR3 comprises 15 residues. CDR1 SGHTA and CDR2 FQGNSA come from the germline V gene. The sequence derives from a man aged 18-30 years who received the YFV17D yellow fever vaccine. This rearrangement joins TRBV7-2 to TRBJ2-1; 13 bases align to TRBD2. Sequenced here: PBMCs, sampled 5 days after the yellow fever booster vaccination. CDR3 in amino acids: CASSETSGGAREQFF. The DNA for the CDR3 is TGTGCCAGCAGTGAAACTAGCGGGGGGGCTCGTGAGCAGTTCTTC.